The T cell receptor beta chain described here comes from a study of cytomegalovirus exposure and HLA in healthy donors (dated by TCRdb to 2017 to 2019). Context from the whole study: According to an earlier analysis of a few hundred of the donors, some 180 million T cells yielded 117 million unique TCR beta sequences and about 300 Gb of sequence data. An early release covering 550 to 650 HLA-typed donors comprised approximately 300 gigabases of sequencing data and around 86 million unique TCR sequences. The genetic ancestry cluster associated with self-reported Caucasian donors included roughly four fifths of the roughly 400 genotyped donors. The study aimed to test whether signatures of past pathogen exposure could be identified by cataloging public T cell receptors. The study used immunosequencing to profile the T cell repertoires of 666 subjects and linked those repertoires to cytomegalovirus serostatus. In addition to the first cohort of 650 to 800 subjects, a separate validation cohort of around 110 different subjects was used. To predict cytomegalovirus infection status, the study combined high-throughput TCR immunosequencing, statistical association of individual TCRs with disease status, and machine learning. To study patterns of TCR occurrence, a later analysis re-analyzed previously published TCR beta repertoires from several hundred donors and added high-resolution HLA genotyping. The later analysis used no new phenotypic data to find candidate immune exposures, relying instead on TCR beta sequences and their occurrence across donors. An earlier analysis of 587 of the donors used high-throughput TCR beta sequencing to judge whether each TCR beta V gene segment behaved as functional or pseudogenic. Donor age, sex, ethnicity and CMV serostatus were compiled alongside the repertoire data. A later genetic analysis used genome-wide SNP genotypes for about 60% of the 666 donors, treating that subset as a discovery cohort. All discovery cohort repertoires had been generated using a single sequencing platform. HLA typing covered class I and class II loci at four-digit resolution. The number of typed donors differed by locus: about 620-630 for A, B, C, DRB1 and DQB1; 522 for DQA1; 606 for DPA1; and some 450 for DPB1. Because of strong linkage in the cohort, four or five DR-DQ haplotypes were treated as single units for association and clustering. Among some 400 genotyped donors of the cohort, an average of 235,054 unique TCR beta nucleotide sequences were sequenced per donor, approximately 20% of them non-productive. Study-wide conclusions, independent of this receptor: The cohort was sequenced for TCR beta chains only, and without alpha or paired-chain data the features that could be detected were limited. Because counts were too low, 15 or so rarely observed V segments, including chromosome 9 orphons, were excluded from the earlier analysis of under 650 of the donors. The sequencing pipeline was judged likely to have produced a cluster of highly shared sequence variants as a technical artifact. In a later analysis, about 17,000 TCR beta sequences were associated with specific HLA alleles at a false discovery rate of 0.05. The only immune exposure information available for the cohort was CMV serostatus. In a later analysis, TCR association rates were found to vary across HLA loci, with the most associated TCRs seen for DRB1 alleles and the fewest for HLA-C alleles. A further reported finding was that TCR beta sequences accurately predicted the HLA-A and HLA-B alleles for most subjects in the first cohort. A later genetic analysis associated a missense DCLRE1C variant with V-gene and J-gene trimming of TCR beta chains, and an independent cohort replicated the association. Broadly in line with IMGT annotations, most TCR beta V segments showed up in productive rearrangements about 87% or about 30% of the time in an earlier analysis of several hundred of the donors. Sequencing depth was assumed to be roughly uniform across donors in the presence/absence analyses, though that assumption may not hold. Most TCR sequences were observed very rarely across donors, whereas some public TCRs were present in many individuals. Because HLA typing was unavailable for some donors at each locus, only the typed subset was used in association tests. Some IMGT-functional V segments, including TRBV6-2 and TRBV6-3, could not be told apart with the 87-base-pair reads, so those segments were excluded. In vitro tests confirmed that a few of the cytomegalovirus-associated TCR beta chains recognize cytomegalovirus antigens. A total of about 180 TCR beta chains were listed by the study as associated with cytomegalovirus. The classifier was reported to diagnose cytomegalovirus status with high specificity and sensitivity in both the original and validation cohorts. A later analysis found that HLA-associated TCR beta chains were more clonally expanded and had lower generation probabilities than equally common non-associated chains. Compared with the 666-donor mean, donors in an Asian-associated ancestry cluster had fewer N-insertions in productive TCRs, according to a later genetic analysis. Strong co-occurrence of HLA alleles, especially DR and DQ, made assigning TCR associations to individual alleles difficult. The authors suggested that the approach could potentially be extended to other disease states and immunological phenotypes. Several of the top co-occurrence clusters appeared to be linked to parvovirus B19, influenza, CMV and Epstein-Barr virus, according to a later analysis. Linkage disequilibrium might explain the correlated functional status among segregating V segments, but an unknown experimental factor could not be excluded. A later analysis found that most CMV-associated TCR beta chains appeared HLA-restricted, with HLA associations seemingly driven largely by CMV exposure.

The cohort comprised fewer than 750 healthy bone marrow donors. All cohort members were sampled while nominally healthy, although unrecorded immune exposures were likely present. The donor tested CMV seronegative and was one of the 352 seronegative cohort members. A peripheral blood sample was provided by each donor, and peripheral blood mononuclear cells were used for TCR beta sequencing. The Qiagen DNeasy Blood Extraction Kit was used to extract genomic DNA from the blood cell samples. The table lists this clone with a few counts. Its antigen has not been determined. No base qualities exist here, and no much larger clone lies one base off it. Unmatched junction bases come to 6, with V trimmed by 5 bases and J by 3 bases. The germline V gene specifies SGHAT as CDR1 and FQNNGV as CDR2. The CDR3 contains 16 residues, cysteine and phenylalanine counted. Solely the CDR3 DNA is kept, with 48 bases framed from the first base.

The library came from the immunoSEQ multiplex PCR assay. The multiplex PCR relied on a mix of 60 forward primers for TCR Vbeta segments and 13 reverse primers for TCR Jbeta segments. The CDR3 region of rearranged TCR beta genes was amplified from genomic DNA by a multiplex PCR assay. The amplified TCR beta libraries were sequenced on the Illumina HiSeq System as 87-base-pair reads. In the authors' own workflow: In a later analysis, some 80 million unique TCR beta chains were counted across the 650 to 750 repertoires, and around 11 million of these chains were shared by at least two donors. Raw reads were error-corrected and collapsed into unique sequences with a nearest-neighbor algorithm that merged closely related sequences to remove PCR and sequencing errors. V, D and J gene segments were assigned by aligning CDR3 sequences to IMGT reference sequences. Each retained sequence needed at least a six-nucleotide match to both a V gene segment and a J gene segment. Rearrangements were classified as productive when the CDR3 lacked stop codons and remained in frame with V and J, and all other rearrangements were classified as non-productive. Following IMGT convention, CDR3 was defined as the stretch from the second conserved V-encoded cysteine up to the conserved J-encoded phenylalanine. In an earlier analysis of 500 to 650 of the donors, sequences lacking an unambiguous match to a single V gene segment were excluded. An earlier analysis of roughly 590 of the donors called V segments functional above 56.7% productive rearrangements and segregating when the between-donor standard deviation exceeded 5%. A statistical classification framework was built to diagnose cytomegalovirus status from the catalog of TCR beta chain sequences. In a later analysis, TCR nucleotide sequences were compared against IMGT/GENE-DB human TR gene sequences so that V and J genes could be assigned. Using the TCRdist pipeline, a later analysis assigned CDR3 sequences along with most-parsimonious VDJ recombination scenarios. In a later analysis, every TCR beta chain was defined by the combination of its CDR3 amino acid sequence and its V-gene family, and reads without a unique V-gene family were dropped. In a later analysis, some 600 highly shared, low-generation-probability nucleotide sequences were removed to address suspected cross-contamination and a sequencing artifact. A later analysis calculated a clonal expansion index for each public chain from normalized within-repertoire ranks of inferred template counts. In a later analysis, generation probabilities were computed using a VDJ recombination model fitted to out-of-frame rearrangements, and the results were checked against IGoR. In a later analysis, hypergeometric tests were used to score TCR-TCR, TCR-HLA and TCR-CMV co-occurrence, with a repertoire-size bias correction applied to TCR pairs. In a later analysis, false discovery rates were estimated by permuting HLA or CMV assignments 20 times. In a later analysis, co-occurring TCRs were grouped with DBSCAN, and TCRdist sequence similarity was added when clustering was performed within HLA-allele-positive subsets. For co-occurrence clustering, repertoires with fewer than 30,000 or more than 120,000 public chains were excluded, along with five repertoires with anomalous nucleotide sharing. Here the immuneACCESS table is served through TCRdb, limited to in-frame sequences with V and J called. Missing clones are a known gap in these copies; in checked studies unresolved V genes cover under half, and the rest lacks a known reason. That table gives V, J and clone size, and the DNA gave D and trimming. Within this sample are around 170,000 clones, with about 80% of them counted one time only. The top ten clones comprise under 0.9% of the sample.

This receptor was obtained from a middle-aged woman in good health and CMV-seronegative. The chain links TRBV11-2 with TRBJ2-3; 12 junctional bases match TRBD2. Sequenced sample: PBMCs. The DNA reads as follows: TGTGCCAGCAGCGCGTTCGGACTAGCGGGAACAGATACGCAGTATTTT. Its protein product is CASSAFGLAGTDTQYF.